This T cell receptor (beta chain) was captured by sequencing in a study of CD8 T cells in ankylosing spondylitis. Study-level points and caveats: Those disease-linked clones were CD8+; they were also relatively rare in peripheral blood. Matched ankylosing spondylitis synovial fluid reportedly contained a significantly enriched population of disease-linked clones. Characteristic, it appeared, of ankylosing spondylitis blood was a TCR beta motif of roughly eight highly homologous variants. There were earlier reports of some motif variants in reactive arthritis synovial fluid and blood.

Library preparation for TCR beta used quantitative 5'-RACE with molecular barcodes. TCRdb re-called the 5' RACE reads with MiXCR, one entry per CDR3 protein. Of about 420,000 distinct CDR3 sequences listed, more than 20% were seen once; the top ten hold about 15%. V was clipped by 0 bases and J by 1 base; unmatched bases: 4. This CDR3 has 16 residues. CDR1 and CDR2 (germline): SQVTM, ANQGSEA. For this clonotype: As yet, its antigen is unknown.

The J gene is TRBJ2-5, the V gene TRBV29-1, with 11 bases identical to TRBD1. The sequenced sample consisted of blood, either unsorted or a sorted T cell fraction (not recorded which). The TCR originated in a male donor with ankylosing spondylitis. DNA for the CDR3: TGCAGCGTTGAAGAAGCCGGGACAGGGGGCCAAGAGACCCAGTACTTC. Translating it yields CSVEEAGTGGQETQYF.